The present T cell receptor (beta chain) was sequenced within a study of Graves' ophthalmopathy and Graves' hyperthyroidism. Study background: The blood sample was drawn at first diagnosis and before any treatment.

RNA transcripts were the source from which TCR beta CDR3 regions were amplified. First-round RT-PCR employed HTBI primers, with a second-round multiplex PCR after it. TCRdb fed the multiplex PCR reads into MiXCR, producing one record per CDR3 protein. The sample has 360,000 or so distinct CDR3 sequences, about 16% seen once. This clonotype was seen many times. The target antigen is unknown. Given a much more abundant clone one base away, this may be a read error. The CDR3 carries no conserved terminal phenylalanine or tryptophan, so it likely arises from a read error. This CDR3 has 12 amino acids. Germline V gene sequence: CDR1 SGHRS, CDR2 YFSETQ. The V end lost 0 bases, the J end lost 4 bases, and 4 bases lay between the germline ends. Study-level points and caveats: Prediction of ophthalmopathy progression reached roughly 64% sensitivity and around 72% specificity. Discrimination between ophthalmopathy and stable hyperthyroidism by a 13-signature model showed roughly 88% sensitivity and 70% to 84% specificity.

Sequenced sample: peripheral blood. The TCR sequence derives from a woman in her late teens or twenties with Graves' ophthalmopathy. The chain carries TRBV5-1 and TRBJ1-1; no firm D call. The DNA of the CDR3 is TGCGCCAGCAGCTTGGAAACCACTGAAGCTTTCTCT. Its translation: CASSLETTEAFS.